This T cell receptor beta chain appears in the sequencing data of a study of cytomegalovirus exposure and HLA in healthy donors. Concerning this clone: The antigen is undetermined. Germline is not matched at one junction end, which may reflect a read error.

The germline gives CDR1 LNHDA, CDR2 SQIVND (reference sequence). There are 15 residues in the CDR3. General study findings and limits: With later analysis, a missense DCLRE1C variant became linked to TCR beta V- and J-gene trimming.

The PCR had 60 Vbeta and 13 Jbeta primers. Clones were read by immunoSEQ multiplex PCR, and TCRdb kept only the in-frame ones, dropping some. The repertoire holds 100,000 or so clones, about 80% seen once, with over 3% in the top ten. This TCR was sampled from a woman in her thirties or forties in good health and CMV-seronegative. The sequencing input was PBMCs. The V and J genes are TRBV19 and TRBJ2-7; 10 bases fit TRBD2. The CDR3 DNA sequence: TGTGCCAGTAGTATAGATGTAGCGGGAGGCTACGAGCGGTACTTC. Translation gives CASSIDVAGGYERYF.